This T cell receptor (beta chain) was profiled in a study of T cell responses to AZD1222 COVID-19 vaccine (dated by TCRdb to about 2021). Notes on the research overall: A total of 233 trial participants underwent TCR sequencing, of whom 200 to 220 received two doses of AZD1222 and around 26 received two doses of the MenACWY control vaccine. Trial participants were enrolled by age into subgroups of 18-55, 56-69 and 70-plus years, and around 150, 28 and 57 TCR-sequenced participants, respectively, were included in these subgroups. Study-wide findings and limitations: In the small 56-69-year group, the increase in depth fell short of significance, most likely because of low power. Participants were mostly white British and included more females than males, and it was suggested by the authors that clonal diversity may have been underestimated. CD4 TCRs associated with the vaccine covered the entire spike protein, and the dominant responses were in regions 160-218 and 743-854. After two AZD1222 doses, spike-specific TCR breadth and depth were significantly higher than at day 0 and than in MenACWY recipients. Epitopes outside the regions mutated in the B.1.351 and B.1.1.7 variants were reportedly recognized by nearly half of the unique spike-specific TCRs. Because no day 14 peak-response samples were available, repertoires were characterized only after the peak T cell response. Conclusions about previously exposed vaccinees were limited because only six AZD1222 recipients were SARS-CoV-2 seropositive at baseline.

Turning to this clone: Its antigen is currently not known. Per-nucleotide qualities are absent, and no much larger clonotype sits a single base away.

Via the germline V gene (reference sequence), CDR1 is SEHNR and CDR2 FQNEAQ. The CDR3 contains 15 residues, cysteine and phenylalanine counted. Just the 45-base CDR3 DNA is kept, in frame starting at base 1. A distance of 14 bases separates the germline ends of V and J, which lose 5 bases and 0 bases respectively. The label giving this sample's time point can be read as: about 28 days (+/-7) after the second vaccine dose. AZD1222 recipients whose second dose came at about 4 weeks and those whose second dose came at about 12 weeks were combined into one group, since spike-specific TCR depth and breadth did not differ between the two schedules. Samples from vaccinated people were obtained from the UK trials COV001 and COV002, which included a single-blind randomized controlled phase 2/3 trial of AZD1222 (ChAdOx1 nCoV-19) in healthy adults. Trial participant PBMC samples were collected at day 0 and day 28 after the second dose for TCRbeta chain sequencing.

The CDR3 regions of human TCRbeta chains were subjected to immunosequencing. On the authors' methods: Repertoire TCRs were matched against a reference library of SARS-CoV-2-specific TCRs generated with the MIRA antigen-specificity platform. Breadth was defined as the fraction of unique TCRs that were SARS-CoV-2-associated. Depth was defined as the fraction of total T cells that were SARS-CoV-2-associated. Each spike-specific TCR was assigned to its reactive spike region and to a CD4 or CD8 class using the MIRA data. Log10-transformed breadth and depth values were compared by one-way ANOVA with Sidak's multiple comparisons tests. Imported from immuneACCESS, the table was reduced by TCRdb to in-frame sequences with V and J called. These copies leave out some clones; in studies compared against another copy, an unresolved V gene accounts for under half, and the cause of the remainder is not known. The DNA was the basis for D and trimming; V, J and clone size are from that table. Present in this sample are roughly 170,000 clones, 94% of which were seen just once. Of the sample, around 1.5% falls within the top ten clones.

The clonotype originates from an adult who received the AZD1222 COVID-19 vaccine. Sequenced here: peripheral blood, sampled 28 days after the second AZD1222 dose. The chain uses TRBV7-9 and TRBJ2-7; a weak D assignment points to TRBD1 (6 bases agree). The DNA sequence reads TGTGCCAGCAGCAAATCAGGGACATTCTCCTACGAGCAGTACTTC. Its product reads: CASSKSGTFSYEQYF. Outside the CDR3, residues come from the reference TRBV7-9 and TRBJ2-7 proteins, so the full variable domain is: DTGVSQNPRHKITKRGQNVTFRCDPISEHNRLYWYRQTLGQGPEFLTYFQNEAQLEKSRLLSDRFSAERPKGSFSTLEIQRTEQGDSAMYLCASSKSGTFSYEQYFGPGTRLTVT.